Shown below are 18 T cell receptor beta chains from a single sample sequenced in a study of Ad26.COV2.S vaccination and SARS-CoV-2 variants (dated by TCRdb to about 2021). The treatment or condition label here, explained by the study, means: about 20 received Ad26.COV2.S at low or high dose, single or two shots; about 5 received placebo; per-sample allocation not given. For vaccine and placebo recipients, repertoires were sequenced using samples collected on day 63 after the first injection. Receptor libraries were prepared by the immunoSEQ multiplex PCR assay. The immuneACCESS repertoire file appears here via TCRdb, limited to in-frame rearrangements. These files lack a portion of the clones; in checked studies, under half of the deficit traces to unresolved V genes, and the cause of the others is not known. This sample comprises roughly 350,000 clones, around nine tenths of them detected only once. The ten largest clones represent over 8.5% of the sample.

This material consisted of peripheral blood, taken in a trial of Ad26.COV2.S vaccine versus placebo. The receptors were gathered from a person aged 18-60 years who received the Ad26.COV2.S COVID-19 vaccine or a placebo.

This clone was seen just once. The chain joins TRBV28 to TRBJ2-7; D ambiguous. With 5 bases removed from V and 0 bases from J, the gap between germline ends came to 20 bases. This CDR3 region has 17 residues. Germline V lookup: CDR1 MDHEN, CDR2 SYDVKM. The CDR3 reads CASSPSPHLPSSYEQYF. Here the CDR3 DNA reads TGTGCCAGCAGTCCGAGCCCCCATCTTCCGAGCTCCTACGAGCAGTACTTC.

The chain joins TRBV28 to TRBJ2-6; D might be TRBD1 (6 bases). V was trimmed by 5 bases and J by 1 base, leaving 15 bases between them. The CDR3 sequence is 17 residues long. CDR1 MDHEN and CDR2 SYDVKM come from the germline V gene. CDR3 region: CASSPGPGASGANVLTF. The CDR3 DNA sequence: TGTGCCAGCAGTCCGGGGCCAGGGGCTTCTGGGGCCAACGTCCTGACTTTC.

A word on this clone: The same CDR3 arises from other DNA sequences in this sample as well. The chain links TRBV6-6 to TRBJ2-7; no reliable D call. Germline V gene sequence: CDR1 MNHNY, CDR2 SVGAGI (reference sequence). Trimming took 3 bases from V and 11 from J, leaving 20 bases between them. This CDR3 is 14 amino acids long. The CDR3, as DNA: TGTGCCAGCAGTTATGGGCTAGAGCAGGCTGAGGAGTACTTC. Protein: CASSYGLEQAEEYF.

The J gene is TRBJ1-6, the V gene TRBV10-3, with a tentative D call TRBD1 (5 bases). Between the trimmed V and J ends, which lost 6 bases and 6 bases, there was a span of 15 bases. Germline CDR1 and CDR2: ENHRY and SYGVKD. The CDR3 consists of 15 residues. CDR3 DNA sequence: TGTGCCATCAGGGAACCGGGGCTTTCTAATTCACCCCTCCACTTT. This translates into CAIREPGLSNSPLHF.

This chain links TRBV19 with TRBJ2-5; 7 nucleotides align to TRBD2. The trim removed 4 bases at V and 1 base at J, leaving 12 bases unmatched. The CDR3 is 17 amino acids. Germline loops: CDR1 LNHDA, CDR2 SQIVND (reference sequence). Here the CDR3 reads CASSTQPGLVPQETQYF. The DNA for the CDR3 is TGTGCCAGTAGTACCCAGCCCGGACTAGTTCCCCAAGAGACCCAGTACTTC.

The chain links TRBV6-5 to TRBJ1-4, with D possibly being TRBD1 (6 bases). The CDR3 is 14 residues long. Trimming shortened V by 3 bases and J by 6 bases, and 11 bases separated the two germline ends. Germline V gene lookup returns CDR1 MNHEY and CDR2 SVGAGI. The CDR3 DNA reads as TGTGCCAGCAGTTATCAGGGGCGTGATGAAAAACTGTTTTTT. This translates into CASSYQGRDEKLFF.

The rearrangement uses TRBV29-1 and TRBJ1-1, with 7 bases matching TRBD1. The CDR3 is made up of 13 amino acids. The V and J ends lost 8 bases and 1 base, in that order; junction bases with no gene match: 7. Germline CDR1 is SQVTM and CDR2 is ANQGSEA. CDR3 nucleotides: TGCAGCTCCCGACAGGGTGGGAACACTGAAGCTTTCTTT. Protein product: CSSRQGGNTEAFF. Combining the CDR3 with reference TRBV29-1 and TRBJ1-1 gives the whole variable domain SAVISQKPSRDICQRGTSLTIQCQVDSQVTMMFWYRQQPGQSLTLIATANQGSEATYESGFVIDKFPISRPNLTFSTLTVSNMSPEDSSIYLCSSRQGGNTEAFFGQGTRLTVV.

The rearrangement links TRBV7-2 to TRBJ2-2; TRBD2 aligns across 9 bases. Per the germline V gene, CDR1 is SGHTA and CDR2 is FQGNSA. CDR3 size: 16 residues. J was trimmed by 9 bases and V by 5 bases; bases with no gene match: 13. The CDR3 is CASSRRDGTSKRELFF. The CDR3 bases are TGTGCCAGCAGCCGCAGAGACGGGACTAGCAAGAGGGAGCTGTTTTTT.

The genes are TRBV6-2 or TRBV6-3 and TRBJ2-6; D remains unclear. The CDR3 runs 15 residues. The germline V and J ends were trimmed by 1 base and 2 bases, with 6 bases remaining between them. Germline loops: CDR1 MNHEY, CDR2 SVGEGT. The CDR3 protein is CASSYYNPGANVLTF. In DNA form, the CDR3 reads TGTGCCAGCAGTTACTACAACCCTGGGGCCAACGTCCTGACTTTC.

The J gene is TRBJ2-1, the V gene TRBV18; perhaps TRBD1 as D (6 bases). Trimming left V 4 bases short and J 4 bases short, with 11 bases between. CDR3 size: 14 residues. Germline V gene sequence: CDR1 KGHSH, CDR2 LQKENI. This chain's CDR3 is CASSRLGQYNEQFF. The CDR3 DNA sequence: TGTGCCAGCTCACGGCTCGGACAGTACAATGAGCAGTTCTTC.

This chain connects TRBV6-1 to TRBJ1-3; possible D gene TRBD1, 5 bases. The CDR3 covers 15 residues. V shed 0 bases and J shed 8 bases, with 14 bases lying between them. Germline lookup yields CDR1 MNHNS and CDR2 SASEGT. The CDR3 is CASSEALRGWDTIYF. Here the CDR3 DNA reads TGTGCCAGCAGTGAAGCGCTTCGGGGGTGGGACACCATATATTTT.

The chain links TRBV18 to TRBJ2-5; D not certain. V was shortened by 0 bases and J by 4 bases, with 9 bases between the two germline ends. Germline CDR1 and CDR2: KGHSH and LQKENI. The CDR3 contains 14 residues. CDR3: CASSPPELRETQYF. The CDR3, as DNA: TGTGCCAGCTCACCACCGGAGCTTAGAGAGACCCAGTACTTC.

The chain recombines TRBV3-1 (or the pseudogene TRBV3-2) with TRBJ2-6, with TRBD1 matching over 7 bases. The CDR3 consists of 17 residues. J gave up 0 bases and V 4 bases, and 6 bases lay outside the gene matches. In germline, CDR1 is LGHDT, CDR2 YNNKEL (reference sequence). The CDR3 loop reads CASSPQGNPSGANVLTF. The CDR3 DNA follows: TGTGCCAGCAGCCCACAGGGGAACCCCTCTGGGGCCAACGTCCTGACTTTC.

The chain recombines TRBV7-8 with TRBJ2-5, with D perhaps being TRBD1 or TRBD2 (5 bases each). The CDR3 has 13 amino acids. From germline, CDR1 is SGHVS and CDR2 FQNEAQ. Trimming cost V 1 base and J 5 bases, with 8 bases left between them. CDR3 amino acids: CASSLVGTETQYF. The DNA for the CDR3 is TGTGCCAGCAGCTTAGTGGGGACCGAGACCCAGTACTTC.

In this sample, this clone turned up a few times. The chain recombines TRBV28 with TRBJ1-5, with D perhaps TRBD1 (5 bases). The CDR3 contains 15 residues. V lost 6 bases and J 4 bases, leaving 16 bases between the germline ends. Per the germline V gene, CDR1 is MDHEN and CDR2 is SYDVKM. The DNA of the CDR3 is TGTGCCAGCAGGTACGGGGGGTCCCCTAATCAGCCCCAGCATTTT. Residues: CASRYGGSPNQPQHF.

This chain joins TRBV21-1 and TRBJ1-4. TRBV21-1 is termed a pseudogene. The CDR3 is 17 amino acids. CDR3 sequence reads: CASSKFPNGGSNEKLFF. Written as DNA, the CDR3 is TGTGCCAGCAGCAAATTCCCGAACGGGGGTTCTAATGAAAAACTGTTTTTT.

The CDR3 spells CASSYRERAYEQYF. The CDR3 bases are TGTGCCAGCAGTTACAGGGAAAGGGCCTACGAGCAGTACTTC. This rearrangement joins TRBV6-6 to TRBJ2-7; D is unclear. The CDR3 runs 14 residues. Germline CDR1 is MNHNY and CDR2 is SVGAGI (reference sequence). The V gene lost 2 bases and the J gene lost 2 bases, with 10 bases spanning the gap.

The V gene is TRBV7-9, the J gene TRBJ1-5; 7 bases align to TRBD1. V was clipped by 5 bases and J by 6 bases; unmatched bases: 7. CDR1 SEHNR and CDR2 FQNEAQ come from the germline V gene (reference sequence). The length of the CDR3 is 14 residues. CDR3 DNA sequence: TGTGCCAGCAGCCTAACAGGGGAACTTCAGCCCCAGCATTTT. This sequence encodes CASSLTGELQPQHF. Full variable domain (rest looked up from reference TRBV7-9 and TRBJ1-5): DTGVSQNPRHKITKRGQNVTFRCDPISEHNRLYWYRQTLGQGPEFLTYFQNEAQLEKSRLLSDRFSAERPKGSFSTLEIQRTEQGDSAMYLCASSLTGELQPQHFGDGTRLSIL.